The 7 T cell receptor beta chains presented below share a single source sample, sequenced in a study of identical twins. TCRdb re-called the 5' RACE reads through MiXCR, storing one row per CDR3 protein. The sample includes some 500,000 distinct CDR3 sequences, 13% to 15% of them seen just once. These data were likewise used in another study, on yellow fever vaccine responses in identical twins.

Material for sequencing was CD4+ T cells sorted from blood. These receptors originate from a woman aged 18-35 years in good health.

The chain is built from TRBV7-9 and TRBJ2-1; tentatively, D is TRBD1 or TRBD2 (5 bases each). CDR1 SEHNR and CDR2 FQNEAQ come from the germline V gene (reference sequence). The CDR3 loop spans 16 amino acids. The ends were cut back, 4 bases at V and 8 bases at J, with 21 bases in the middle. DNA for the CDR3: TGTGCCAGCAGCTCCCTGAGGGCCCAGGGCTTAGATGAGCAGTTCTTC. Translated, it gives CASSSLRAQGLDEQFF. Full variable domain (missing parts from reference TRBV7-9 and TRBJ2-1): DTGVSQNPRHKITKRGQNVTFRCDPISEHNRLYWYRQTLGQGPEFLTYFQNEAQLEKSRLLSDRFSAERPKGSFSTLEIQRTEQGDSAMYLCASSSLRAQGLDEQFFGPGTRLTVL.

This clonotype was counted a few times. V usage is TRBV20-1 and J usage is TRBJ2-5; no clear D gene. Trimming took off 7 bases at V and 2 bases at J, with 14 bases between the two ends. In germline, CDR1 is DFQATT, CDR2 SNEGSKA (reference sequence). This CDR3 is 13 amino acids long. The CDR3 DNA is TGCAGTGTCGCCCGAGCCCCACAAGAGACCCAGTACTTC. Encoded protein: CSVARAPQETQYF.

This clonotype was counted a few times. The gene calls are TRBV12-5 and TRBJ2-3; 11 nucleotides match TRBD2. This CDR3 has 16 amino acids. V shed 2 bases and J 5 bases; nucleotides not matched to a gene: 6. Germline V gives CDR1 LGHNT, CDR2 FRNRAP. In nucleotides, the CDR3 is TGTGCTAGTGGTTTGTTAACTAGCGGGAGTTTAGATACGCAGTATTTT. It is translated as CASGLLTSGSLDTQYF.

CDR3 region: CAVEGDRVYEQYF. In DNA form, the CDR3 reads TGTGCCGTTGAGGGGGACAGGGTCTACGAGCAGTACTTC. V gene TRBV6-2 or TRBV6-3 combines with J gene TRBJ2-7; 9 positions agree with TRBD1. V shed 11 bases and J 3 bases; nucleotides not matched to a gene: 8. Germline V CDR1 and CDR2: MNHEY, SVGEGT. There are 13 residues in the CDR3.

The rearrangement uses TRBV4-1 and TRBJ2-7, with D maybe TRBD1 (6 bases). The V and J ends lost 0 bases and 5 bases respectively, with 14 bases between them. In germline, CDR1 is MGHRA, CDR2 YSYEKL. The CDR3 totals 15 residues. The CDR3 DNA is TGCGCCAGCAGCCAAGAAACAGGGAAGAAACACGAGCAGTACTTC. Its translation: CASSQETGKKHEQYF.

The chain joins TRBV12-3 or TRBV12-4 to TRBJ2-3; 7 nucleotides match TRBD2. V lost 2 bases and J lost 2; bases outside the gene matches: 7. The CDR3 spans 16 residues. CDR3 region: CASSLMASGLTDTQYF. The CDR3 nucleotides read TGTGCCAGCAGTTTAATGGCTAGCGGTCTCACAGATACGCAGTATTTT.

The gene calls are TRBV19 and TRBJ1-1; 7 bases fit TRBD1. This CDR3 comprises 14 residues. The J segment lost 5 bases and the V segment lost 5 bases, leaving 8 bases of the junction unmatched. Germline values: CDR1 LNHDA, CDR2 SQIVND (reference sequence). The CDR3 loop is CASSPPQGGTEAFF. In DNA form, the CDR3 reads TGTGCCAGTAGTCCCCCGCAGGGGGGGACTGAAGCTTTCTTT.